Detailed here is one TCR beta chain. The antigen remains unidentified. CDR3 length equals 16 residues. Germline CDR1 and CDR2: MDHEN and SYDVKM. V lost 6 bases, J lost 0 bases, and 8 bases stayed unmatched. The data are from a study of radiotherapy plus CTLA-4 blockade in lung cancer. Study-wide findings and caveats: Early clone dynamics of blood T cells, plus interferon-beta, reportedly predicted response best. TCR clones of tumor origin grew in blood after radiotherapy plus ipilimumab.

The table came from immunoSEQ multiplex PCR; TCRdb's copy has only in-frame clones and leaves some out. This table has 60,000 to 70,000 clones, 79% appearing once. In chemo-refractory metastatic non-small-cell lung cancer, patients got ipilimumab CTLA-4 blockade together with focal radiation. Sample: peripheral blood, taken from a patient treated with radiotherapy plus ipilimumab. The V call is TRBV28, the J call TRBJ2-4, with 7 bases aligning to TRBD2. This receptor was obtained from a human donor with non-small cell lung cancer who had a complete response to radiotherapy plus ipilimumab. The CDR3 loop is CASRAPSGGAKNIQYF. CDR3 bases: TGTGCCAGCAGGGCACCTAGCGGAGGAGCCAAAAACATTCAGTACTTC. Drawing the rest from reference TRBV28 and TRBJ2-4, the complete variable domain is DVKVTQSSRYLVKRTGEKVFLECVQDMDHENMFWYRQDPGLGLRLIYFSYDVKMKEKGDIPEGYSVSREKKERFSLILESASTNQTSMYLCASRAPSGGAKNIQYFGAGTRLSVL.